This T cell receptor beta chain stems from a study of OX40 agonist ivuxolimab in advanced cancers. Study-wide context: Averaging 60 years in age, with a range of roughly 20 to 90, the cohort was around 83% male. Three individuals attained partial responses, comprising one hepatocellular carcinoma case and two cutaneous melanoma cases.

Patients were ruled out by autoimmune disease history or systemic immunosuppression. Peripheral blood came from all dose cohorts at three timepoints. CDR3 length: 12 amino acids. CDR1 SGHVS and CDR2 FQNEAQ come from the germline V gene. V lost 4 bases to trimming and J lost 2 bases, with 6 bases between them. The method was immunoSEQ multiplex PCR; TCRdb's version includes in-frame clones alone and lacks a portion of them. Here the sample spans 45,000 to 50,000 clones, roughly 90% being singletons. This TCR came from an adult with an advanced solid tumor such as melanoma, head and neck, liver or kidney cancer. Specimen: CD4+ or CD8+ T cells sorted from blood, collected in a trial of the OX40 agonist ivuxolimab. The chain links TRBV7-8 to TRBJ2-7, with unresolved D. CDR3 in amino acids: CASSSRTYEQYF. The CDR3 region has the DNA TGTGCCAGCAGCTCCCGGACCTACGAGCAGTACTTC.